These T cell receptor beta chains were read from a single sample in a study of T cell repertoires in cytomegalovirus infection. Using its own MiXCR run on the reads, TCRdb lists one record per CDR3 protein. Among about 530,000 distinct CDR3 sequences listed, about 26% were seen once. Sequenced material: PBMCs. Receptor source: a human donor in good health (CMV status not recorded). Some clones in this sample may be carry-over from other donors' samples. Both conserved end residues are part of each CDR3. The D gene is left open where the match is weak. Part of the rows lack a size; the others show once, few, many or a class for expanded clones.

.,TRBJ1-3,few,TRBV7-9,TGTGCCATGAGAACAGGCAGCTCTGGAAACACCATATATTTT,CAMRTGSSGNTIYF
.,TRBJ2-1,few,TRBV5-4,TGTGCCAGCACTGTGTCAGGGAGTGGGTACAATGAGCAGTTCTTC,CASTVSGSGYNEQFF
.,TRBJ2-1,.,TRBV10-3,TGTGCCATCAGTGAGTCGTCGGGGTGGAGTGAGCAGTTCTTC,CAISESSGWSEQFF
.,TRBJ1-1,many,TRBV7-2,TGTGCCAGCAGCTTACGACAGAAGAACACTGAAGCTTTCTTT,CASSLRQKNTEAFF
.,TRBJ2-2,.,TRBV12-3/TRBV12-4,TGTGCCAGCAGTTTATTTGGGGGGCAGGTCGGGGAGCTGTTTTTT,CASSLFGGQVGELFF
TRBD1,TRBJ2-7,.,TRBV4-3,TGCGCCAGCAGCCAAGATGAGGGACAGCCCTCCTACGAGCAGTACTTC,CASSQDEGQPSYEQYF
.,TRBJ2-1,few,TRBV11-3,TGTGCCAGCCACGGGGGCTCCCATGAGCAGTTCTTC,CASHGGSHEQFF
.,TRBJ1-2,.,TRBV30,TGTGCCTGGACGCATCATAGTTTATATGGCTACACCTTC,CAWTHHSLYGYTF
TRBD2,TRBJ2-3,many,TRBV7-2,TGTGCCAGCAGCTTAGGACCAGCGGGAGGGCCGTCAGATACGCAGTATTTT,CASSLGPAGGPSDTQYF
.,TRBJ2-1,.,TRBV6-2/TRBV6-3,TGTGCCAGCAGTTACGCGACTAGTCCCCCCAATGAGCAGTTCTTC,CASSYATSPPNEQFF
.,TRBJ2-3,few,TRBV29-1,TGCAGCGTCCTATGGAGGGCCCCAGATACGCAGTATTTT,CSVLWRAPDTQYF
TRBD2,TRBJ2-4,.,TRBV20-1,TGCAGTGCCATGGGGGGAGGGGTCAAAAACATTCAGTACTTC,CSAMGGGVKNIQYF
TRBD1,TRBJ1-1,.,TRBV12-3/TRBV12-4,TGTGCCAGCGGGGGACAGGACACTGAAGCTTTCTTT,CASGGQDTEAFF
.,TRBJ1-1,.,TRBV6-2/TRBV6-3,TGTGCCAGCAGTTTACGCCGGGGGGTCCGGGCTTTCTTT,CASSLRRGVRAFF
TRBD2,TRBJ2-5,few,TRBV27,TGTGCCAGCAGCCCTATAGCGGGAATGAGGGGAATTGAGACCCAGTACTTC,CASSPIAGMRGIETQYF
.,TRBJ2-1,few,TRBV7-2,TGTGCCAGCAGCTTAGCGGTCGGTAGCGGTATAGTCTACAATGAGCAGTTCTTC,CASSLAVGSGIVYNEQFF
.,TRBJ2-7,.,TRBV7-2,TGTGCCAGCAGCCTGGGACTGCTGGCGGGACAAAACGAGCAGTACTTC,CASSLGLLAGQNEQYF
.,TRBJ2-3,few,TRBV23-1,TGCGCCAGCAGCCTTAATATCCCACCAGTCGATACGCAGTATTTT,CASSLNIPPVDTQYF
.,TRBJ2-4,few,TRBV28,TGTGCCAGCAGCCCGGGAGCGGGCAAAAACATTCAGTACTTC,CASSPGAGKNIQYF
.,TRBJ1-4,.,TRBV7-9,TGTGCCAGCAGCTTAGCGGGATGGGGTGCAACTAATGAAAAACTGTTTTTT,CASSLAGWGATNEKLFF
.,TRBJ2-1,.,TRBV6-1,TGTGCCAGCAGTGGGCCAGTATTATACAATGAGCAGTTCTTC,CASSGPVLYNEQFF
TRBD2,TRBJ2-3,few,TRBV18,TGTGCCAGCTCACCACGTGCTACTAGCGGGAGTTTGGATACGCAGTATTTT,CASSPRATSGSLDTQYF
TRBD2,TRBJ2-3,.,TRBV20-1,TGCAGTGCTAGTCGCCTAGCGGGCCGCACAGATACGCAGTATTTT,CSASRLAGRTDTQYF
.,TRBJ2-5,.,TRBV7-9,TGTGCCAGCAGCTTTTCGACAGCACAAGAGACCCAGTACTTC,CASSFSTAQETQYF
TRBD2,TRBJ2-7,.,TRBV28,TGTGCCAGCCCCCCAGGGAGCGGGAGGTGGTCCGAGCAGTACTTC,CASPPGSGRWSEQYF
.,TRBJ2-1,few,TRBV7-2,TGTGCCAGCAGCTTAGTAGGGGGGGCAGGGTGGATAACCTTC,CASSLVGGAGWITF
TRBD1,TRBJ1-2,.,TRBV12-3/TRBV12-4,TGTGCCAGCAGTCCCCAAGGGACAGGGGGTTATGGCTACACCTTC,CASSPQGTGGYGYTF
TRBD2,TRBJ2-1,few,TRBV20-1,TGCAGCGGGAGGGCCTACAATGAGCAGTTCTTC,CSGRAYNEQFF
.,TRBJ2-5,.,TRBV28,TGTGCCAGCCTCGGGGAGACCCAGTACTTC,CASLGETQYF
TRBD2,TRBJ2-3,few,TRBV7-6,TGTGCCAGCAGCTTAGAACCGGGACTAGCGGGTAGCACAGATACGCAGTATTTT,CASSLEPGLAGSTDTQYF
.,TRBJ2-1,.,TRBV20-1,TGCAGTGCTAGAGAGGGGGACAATGAGCAGTTCTTC,CSAREGDNEQFF
.,TRBJ1-5,.,TRBV28,TGTGCCAGCAGTTTGTCAGGGCGTAGCAATCAGCCCCAGCATTTT,CASSLSGRSNQPQHF
.,TRBJ1-2,once,TRBV9,TGTGCCAGCAGCGTAGTTTCTGGGCCTCGTGAGGGCTACACCTTC,CASSVVSGPREGYTF
.,TRBJ1-2,.,TRBV4-1,TGCGCCAGCAGCCAAGATACAGGGTGGGGCTACACCTTC,CASSQDTGWGYTF
.,TRBJ1-1,.,TRBV6-1,TGTGCCACCCGGCGAGGGGAAGCTGAAGCTTTCTTT,CATRRGEAEAFF
.,TRBJ1-1,.,TRBV27,TGTGCCAGCAGTTCCACAGGGCCGATGAACACTGAAGCTTTCTTT,CASSSTGPMNTEAFF
TRBD1,TRBJ2-4,few,TRBV4-3,TGCGCCAGCAGCTCTACAGGGGGCTTGAGCAAAAACATTCAGTACTTC,CASSSTGGLSKNIQYF
.,TRBJ1-1,.,TRBV14,TGTGCCAGCAGCCAAGGTGCGCGGACCACTGAAGCTTTCTTT,CASSQGARTTEAFF
.,TRBJ2-1,few,TRBV20-1,TGCAGTGCTAGAGACGTCTTAGGGCTAGCCATCAATGAGCAGTTCTTC,CSARDVLGLAINEQFF
.,TRBJ2-1,.,TRBV6-1,TGTGCCAGCACCCCAGCGGGCGGTTACAATGAGCAGTTCTTC,CASTPAGGYNEQFF
TRBD2,TRBJ2-1,few,TRBV19,TGTGCCAGATCCTCGGGACTAGCGGGAGGGAGCTCCTACAATGAGCAGTTCTTC,CARSSGLAGGSSYNEQFF
TRBD1,TRBJ2-1,few,TRBV12-3/TRBV12-4,TGTGCCAGCAGTTTAGGAGGGGACAGGTACAATGAGCAGTTCTTC,CASSLGGDRYNEQFF